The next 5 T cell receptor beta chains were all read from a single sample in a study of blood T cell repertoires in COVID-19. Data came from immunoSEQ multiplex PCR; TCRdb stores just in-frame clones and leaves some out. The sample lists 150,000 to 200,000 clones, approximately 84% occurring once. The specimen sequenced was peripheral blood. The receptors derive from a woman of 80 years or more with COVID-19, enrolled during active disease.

This CDR3 is CSASSALRYEQYF. The CDR3 DNA follows: TGCAGTGCTAGTTCCGCATTGAGGTACGAGCAGTACTTC. V usage is TRBV20-1 and J usage is TRBJ2-7; no reliable D call. CDR3 length equals 13 residues. Trimming left V 3 bases short and J 4 bases short, with 13 bases between. Germline V gene lookup returns CDR1 DFQATT and CDR2 SNEGSKA (reference sequence).

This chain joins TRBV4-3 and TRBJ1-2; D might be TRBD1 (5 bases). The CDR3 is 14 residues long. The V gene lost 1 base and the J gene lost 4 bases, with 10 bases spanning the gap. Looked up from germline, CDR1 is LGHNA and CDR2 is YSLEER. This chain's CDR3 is CASSQAGFGYGYTF. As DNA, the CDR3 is TGCGCCAGCAGCCAAGCAGGGTTCGGCTATGGCTACACCTTC.

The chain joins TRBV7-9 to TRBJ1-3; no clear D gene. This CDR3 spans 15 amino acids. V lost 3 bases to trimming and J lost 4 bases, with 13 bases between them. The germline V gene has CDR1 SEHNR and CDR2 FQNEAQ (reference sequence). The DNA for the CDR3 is TGTGCCAGCAGCTTCCCGGGGAGGGTAGGAAACACCATATATTTT. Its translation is CASSFPGRVGNTIYF.

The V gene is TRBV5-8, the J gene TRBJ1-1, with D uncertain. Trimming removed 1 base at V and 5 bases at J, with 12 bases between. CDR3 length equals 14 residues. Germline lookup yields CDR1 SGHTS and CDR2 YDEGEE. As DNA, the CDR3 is TGTGCCAGCAGCTTGCGTCAGATGTTTACTGAAGCTTTCTTT. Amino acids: CASSLRQMFTEAFF. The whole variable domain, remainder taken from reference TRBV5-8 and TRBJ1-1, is EAGVTQSPTHLIKTRGQQATLRCSPISGHTSVYWYQQALGLGLQFLLWYDEGEERNRGNFPPRFSGRQFPNYSSELNVNALELEDSALYLCASSLRQMFTEAFFGQGTRLTVV.

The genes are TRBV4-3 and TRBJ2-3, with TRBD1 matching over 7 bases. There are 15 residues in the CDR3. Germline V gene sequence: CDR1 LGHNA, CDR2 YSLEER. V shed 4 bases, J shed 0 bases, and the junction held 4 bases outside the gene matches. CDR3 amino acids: CASSRRQGSTDTQYF. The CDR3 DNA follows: TGCGCCAGCAGCCGCCGACAGGGCAGCACAGATACGCAGTATTTT.